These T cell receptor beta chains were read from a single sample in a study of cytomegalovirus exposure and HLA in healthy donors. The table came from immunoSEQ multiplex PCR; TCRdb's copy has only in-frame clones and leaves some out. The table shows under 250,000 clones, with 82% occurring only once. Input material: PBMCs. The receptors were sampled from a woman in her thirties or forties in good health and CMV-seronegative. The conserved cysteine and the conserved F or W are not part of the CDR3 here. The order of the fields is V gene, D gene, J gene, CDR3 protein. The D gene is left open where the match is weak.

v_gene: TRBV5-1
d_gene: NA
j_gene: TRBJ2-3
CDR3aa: ASSTGTGWDTQY

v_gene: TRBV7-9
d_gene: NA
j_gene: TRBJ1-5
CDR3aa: ASSLGTGYQPQH

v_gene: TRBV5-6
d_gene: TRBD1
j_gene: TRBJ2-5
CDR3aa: ASSLGGAGGPEETQY

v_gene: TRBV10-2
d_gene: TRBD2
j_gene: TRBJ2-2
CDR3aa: ASKKTSGNTGELF

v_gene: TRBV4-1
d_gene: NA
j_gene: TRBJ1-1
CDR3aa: ASSPGWVNTEAF

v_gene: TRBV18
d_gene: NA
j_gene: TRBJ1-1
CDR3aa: ASSPAGLLMNTEAF

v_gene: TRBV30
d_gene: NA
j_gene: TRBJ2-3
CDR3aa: AWSEAPMSTQY

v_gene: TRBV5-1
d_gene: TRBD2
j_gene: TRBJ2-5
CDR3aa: ASSPTSGGLQETQY

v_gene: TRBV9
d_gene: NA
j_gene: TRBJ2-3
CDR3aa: ASSVLLSADTQY

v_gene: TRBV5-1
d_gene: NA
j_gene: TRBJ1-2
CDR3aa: ASSLYGGADGYT

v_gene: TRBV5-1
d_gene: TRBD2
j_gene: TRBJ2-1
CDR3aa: ASSSSPSLAGYNEQF

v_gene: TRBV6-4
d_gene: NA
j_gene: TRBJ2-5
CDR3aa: ASSHGTPSEETQY

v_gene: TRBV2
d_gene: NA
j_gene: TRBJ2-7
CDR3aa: ASSFQGKSSYEQY

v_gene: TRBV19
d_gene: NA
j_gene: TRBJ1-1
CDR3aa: ASSVLNTEAF

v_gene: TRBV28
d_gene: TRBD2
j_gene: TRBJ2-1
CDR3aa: ASSSRLAGDEQF

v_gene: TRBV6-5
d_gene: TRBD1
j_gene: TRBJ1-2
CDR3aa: ASSGTGGFYGYT

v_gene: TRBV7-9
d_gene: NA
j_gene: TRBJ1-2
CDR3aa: ASSSTSGYT

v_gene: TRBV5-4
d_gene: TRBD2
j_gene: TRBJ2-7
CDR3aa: ASSLGLADEQY

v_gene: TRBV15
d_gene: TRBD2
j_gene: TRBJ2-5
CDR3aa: ATSRDLAGGETQY

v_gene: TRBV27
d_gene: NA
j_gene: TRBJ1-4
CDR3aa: ASSLITGNEKLF

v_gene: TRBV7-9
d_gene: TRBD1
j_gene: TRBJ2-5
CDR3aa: ASSLAYRTGMFQETQY

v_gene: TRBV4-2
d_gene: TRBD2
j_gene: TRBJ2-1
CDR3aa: ASSQELAGGYNEQF

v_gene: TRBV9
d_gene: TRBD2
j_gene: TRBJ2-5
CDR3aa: ASSPAGGLGETQY

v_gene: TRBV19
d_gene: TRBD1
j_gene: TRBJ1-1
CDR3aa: ASSHGQVNAEAF

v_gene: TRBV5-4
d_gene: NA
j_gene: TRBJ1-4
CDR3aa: ASSLATGADEKLF

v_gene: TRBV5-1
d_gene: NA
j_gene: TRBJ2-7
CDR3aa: ASKRTESYEQY

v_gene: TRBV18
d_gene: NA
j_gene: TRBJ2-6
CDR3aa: ASSSQAPSGANVLT

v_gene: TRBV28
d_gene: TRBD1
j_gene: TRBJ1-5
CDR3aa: ASSLSPTGGPNQPQH

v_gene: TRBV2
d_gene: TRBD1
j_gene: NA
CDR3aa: ASSGGTGGLYEQY

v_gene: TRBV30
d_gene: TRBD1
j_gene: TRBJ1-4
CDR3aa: AWEDLRDRYNEKLF

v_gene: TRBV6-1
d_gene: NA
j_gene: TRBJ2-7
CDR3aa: ASSEAFVGTSGSYEQY

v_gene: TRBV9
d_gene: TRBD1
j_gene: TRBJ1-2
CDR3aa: ASSELQGDPYGYT

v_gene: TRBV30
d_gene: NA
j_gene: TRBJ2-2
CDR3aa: AWRGQSTGELF

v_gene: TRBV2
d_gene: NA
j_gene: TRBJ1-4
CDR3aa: ASSDKEGVEKLF

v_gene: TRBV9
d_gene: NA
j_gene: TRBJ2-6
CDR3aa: ASSVGGRPGANVLT

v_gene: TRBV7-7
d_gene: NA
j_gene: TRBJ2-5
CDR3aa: ASSLGGATQY

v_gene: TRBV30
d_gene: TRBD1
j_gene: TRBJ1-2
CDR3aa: AWRAGTGNNYGYT

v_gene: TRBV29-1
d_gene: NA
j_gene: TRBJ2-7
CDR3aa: SVRRDSYEQY

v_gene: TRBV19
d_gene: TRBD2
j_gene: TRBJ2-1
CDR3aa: ASTEGLAGVNEQF

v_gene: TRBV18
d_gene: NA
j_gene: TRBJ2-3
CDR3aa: ASSPGIFTDTQY

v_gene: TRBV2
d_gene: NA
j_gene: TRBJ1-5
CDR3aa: ASSGLQGTGNQPQH